Described below is a single T cell receptor beta chain sequence and its context. The data belong to a study of blood T cell repertoires in COVID-19. About the study: Samples came from the United States, Italy and Spain, spanning acute and convalescent COVID-19.

CDR1 LGHDT and CDR2 YNNKEL come from the germline V gene (reference sequence). This CDR3 is built from 13 residues. Trimming pared 1 base from V and 9 bases from J, leaving 10 bases between. The assay was immunoSEQ multiplex PCR, and TCRdb's table has in-frame clones only and misses some. The table lists 150,000 to 200,000 clones, roughly nine tenths of them singletons, with about 2% in the top ten. The sequencing input was peripheral blood. The genes are TRBV3-1 (or the pseudogene TRBV3-2) and TRBJ2-4; tentatively, D is TRBD2 (5 bases). This receptor was identified in a man between 65 and 85 years old with active or convalescent COVID-19. CDR3 residues: CASSQVEGSIQYF. The CDR3, as DNA: TGTGCCAGCAGCCAAGTAGAGGGTAGCATTCAGTACTTC.